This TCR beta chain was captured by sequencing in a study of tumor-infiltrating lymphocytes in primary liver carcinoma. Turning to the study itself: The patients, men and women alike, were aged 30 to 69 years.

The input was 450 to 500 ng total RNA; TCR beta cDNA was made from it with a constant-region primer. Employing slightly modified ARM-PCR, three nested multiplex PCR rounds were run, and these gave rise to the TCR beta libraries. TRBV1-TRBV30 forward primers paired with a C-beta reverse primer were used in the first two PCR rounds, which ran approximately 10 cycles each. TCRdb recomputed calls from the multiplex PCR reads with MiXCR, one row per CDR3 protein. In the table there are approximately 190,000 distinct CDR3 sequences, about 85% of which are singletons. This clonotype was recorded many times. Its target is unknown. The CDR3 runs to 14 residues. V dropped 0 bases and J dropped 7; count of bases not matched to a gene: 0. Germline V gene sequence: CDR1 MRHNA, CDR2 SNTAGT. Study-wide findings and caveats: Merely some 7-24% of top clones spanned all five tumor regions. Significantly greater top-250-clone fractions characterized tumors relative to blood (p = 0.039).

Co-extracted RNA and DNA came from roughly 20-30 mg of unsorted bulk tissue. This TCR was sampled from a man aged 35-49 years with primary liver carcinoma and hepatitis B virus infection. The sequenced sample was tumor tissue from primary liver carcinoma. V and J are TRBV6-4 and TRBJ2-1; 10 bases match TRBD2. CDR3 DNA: TGTGCCAGCAGTGACTCAGCGGGAGGGAATGAGCAGTTCTTC. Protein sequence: CASSDSAGGNEQFF.